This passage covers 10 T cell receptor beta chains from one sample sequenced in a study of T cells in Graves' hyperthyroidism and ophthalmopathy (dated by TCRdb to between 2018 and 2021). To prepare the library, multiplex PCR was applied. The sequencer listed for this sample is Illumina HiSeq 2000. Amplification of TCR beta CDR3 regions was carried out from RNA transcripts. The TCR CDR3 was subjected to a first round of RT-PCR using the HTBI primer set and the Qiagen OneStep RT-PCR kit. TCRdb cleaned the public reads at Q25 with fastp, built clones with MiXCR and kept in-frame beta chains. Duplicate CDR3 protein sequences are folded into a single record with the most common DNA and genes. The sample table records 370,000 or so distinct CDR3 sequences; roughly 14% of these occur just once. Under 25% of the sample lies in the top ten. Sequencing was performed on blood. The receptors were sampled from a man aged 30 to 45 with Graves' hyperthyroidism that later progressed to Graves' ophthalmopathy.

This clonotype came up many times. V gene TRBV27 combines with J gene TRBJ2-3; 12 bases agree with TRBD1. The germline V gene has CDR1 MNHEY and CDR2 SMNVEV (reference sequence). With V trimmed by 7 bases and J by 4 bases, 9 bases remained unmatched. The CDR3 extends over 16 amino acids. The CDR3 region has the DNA TGTGCCAGCAATAAGGCCGGGACAGGGGGCTCAGATACGCAGTATTTT. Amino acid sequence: CASNKAGTGGSDTQYF.

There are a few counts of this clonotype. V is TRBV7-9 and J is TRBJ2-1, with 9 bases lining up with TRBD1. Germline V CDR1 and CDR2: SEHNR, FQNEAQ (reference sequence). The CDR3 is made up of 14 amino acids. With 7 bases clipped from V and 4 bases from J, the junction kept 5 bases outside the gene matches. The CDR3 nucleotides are TGTGCCAGCAACAGGGGGCAAGGTTACAATGAGCAGTTCTTC. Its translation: CASNRGQGYNEQFF.

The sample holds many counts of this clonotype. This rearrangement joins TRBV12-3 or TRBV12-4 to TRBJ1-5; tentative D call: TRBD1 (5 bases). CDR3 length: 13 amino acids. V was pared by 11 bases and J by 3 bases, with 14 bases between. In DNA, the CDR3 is TGTGCCTCCTCGGGACCGTACAATCAGCCCCAGCATTTT. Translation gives CASSGPYNQPQHF.

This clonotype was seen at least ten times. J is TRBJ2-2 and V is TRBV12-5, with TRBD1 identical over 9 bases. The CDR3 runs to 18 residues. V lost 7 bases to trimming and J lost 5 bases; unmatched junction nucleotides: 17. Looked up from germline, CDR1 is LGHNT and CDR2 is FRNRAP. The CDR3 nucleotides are TGTGCTAGTGATTCTCCCCGGGGAGACAGGGGGAGGACCGGGGAGCTGTTTTTT. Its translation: CASDSPRGDRGRTGELFF.

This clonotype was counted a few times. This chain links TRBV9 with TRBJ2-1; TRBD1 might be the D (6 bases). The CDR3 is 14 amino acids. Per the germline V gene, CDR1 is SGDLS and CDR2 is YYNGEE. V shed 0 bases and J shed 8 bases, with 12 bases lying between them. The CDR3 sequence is CASSVAGHDDEQFF. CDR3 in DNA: TGTGCCAGCAGCGTAGCGGGACACGACGATGAGCAGTTCTTC.

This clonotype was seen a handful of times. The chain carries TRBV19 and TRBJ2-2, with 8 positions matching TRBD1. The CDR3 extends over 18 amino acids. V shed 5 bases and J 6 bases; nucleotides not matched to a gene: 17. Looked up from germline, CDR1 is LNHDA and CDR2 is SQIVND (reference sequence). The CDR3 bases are TGTGCCAGTAGTCGGACCGGACAGGGTCTAAGGTCTCCCGGGGAGCTGTTTTTT. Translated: CASSRTGQGLRSPGELFF.

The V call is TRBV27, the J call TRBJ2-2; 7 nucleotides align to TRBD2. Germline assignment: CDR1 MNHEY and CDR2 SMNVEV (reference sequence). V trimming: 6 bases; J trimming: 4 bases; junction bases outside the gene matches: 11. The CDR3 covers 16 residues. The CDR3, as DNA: TGTGCCAGCAGCCTAACCCCGGGGGGATCCACCGGGGAGCTGTTTTTT. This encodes CASSLTPGGSTGELFF.

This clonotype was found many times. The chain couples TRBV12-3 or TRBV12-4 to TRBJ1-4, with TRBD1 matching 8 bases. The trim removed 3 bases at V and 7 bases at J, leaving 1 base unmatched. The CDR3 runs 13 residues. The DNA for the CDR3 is TGTGCCAGCAGTTTGGGGACAGGTGAAAAACTGTTTTTT. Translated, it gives CASSLGTGEKLFF.

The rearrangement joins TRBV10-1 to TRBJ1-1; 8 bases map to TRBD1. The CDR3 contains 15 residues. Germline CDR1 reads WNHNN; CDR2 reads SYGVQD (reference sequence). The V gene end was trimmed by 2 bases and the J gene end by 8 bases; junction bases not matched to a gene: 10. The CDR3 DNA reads TGCGCCAGCAGTGAGGAACCGGGACAGGCTTACGAAGCTTTCTTT. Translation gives CASSEEPGQAYEAFF.

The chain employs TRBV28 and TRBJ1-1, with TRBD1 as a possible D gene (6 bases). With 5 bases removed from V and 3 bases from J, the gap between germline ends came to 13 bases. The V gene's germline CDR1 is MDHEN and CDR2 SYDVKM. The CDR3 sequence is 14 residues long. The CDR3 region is CASSNTGWDTEAFF. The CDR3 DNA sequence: TGTGCCAGCAGTAATACAGGGTGGGACACTGAAGCTTTCTTT.